This TCR beta chain originates from a study of regulatory T cells in long-lasting Graves disease. Study outcomes and limitations: Newly diagnosed disease favored TRBV20-1 and TRBJ2-1 over persistent disease.

Each CDR3 protein gets one entry after TCRdb re-called the reads with MiXCR. The table records about 880 distinct CDR3 sequences, under 80% of them present only once. A note on this clonotype: Its cognate antigen is unknown.

This CDR3 is 14 amino acids long. V shed 4 bases, J shed 4 bases, and the junction held 5 bases outside the gene matches. Germline assignment: CDR1 MNHEY and CDR2 SMNVEV (reference sequence). PBMC RNA was the source of the TCR library. The sequence derives from a woman in her forties with Graves disease. This sequence joins TRBV27 and TRBJ1-1; 8 positions match TRBD1. The specimen was peripheral blood mononuclear cells (PBMCs), collected with antithyroid drug treatment, in newly diagnosed or persistent Graves disease (not recorded which). The CDR3 coding sequence is TGTGCCAGCAGTTCAGGGGGCTCGCTCACTGAAGCTTTCTTT. It translates to CASSSGGSLTEAFF.